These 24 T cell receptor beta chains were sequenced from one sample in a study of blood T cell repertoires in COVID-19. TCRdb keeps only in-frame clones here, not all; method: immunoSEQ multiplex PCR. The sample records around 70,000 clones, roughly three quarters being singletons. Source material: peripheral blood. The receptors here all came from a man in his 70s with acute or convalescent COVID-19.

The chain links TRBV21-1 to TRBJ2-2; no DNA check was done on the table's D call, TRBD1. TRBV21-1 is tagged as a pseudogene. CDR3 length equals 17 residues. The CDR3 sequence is CASSNSGTGDLRRGAVF. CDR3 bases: TGTGCCAGCAGCAATTCCGGGACAGGGGACCTCCGGCGGGGAGCTGTTTTT.

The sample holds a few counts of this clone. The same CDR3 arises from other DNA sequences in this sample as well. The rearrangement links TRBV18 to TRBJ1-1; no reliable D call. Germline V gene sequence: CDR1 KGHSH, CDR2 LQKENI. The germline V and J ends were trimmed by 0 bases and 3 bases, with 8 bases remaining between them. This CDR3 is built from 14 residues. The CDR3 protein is CASSPPWRDTEAFF. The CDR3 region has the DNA TGTGCCAGCTCACCACCGTGGAGGGACACTGAAGCTTTCTTT.

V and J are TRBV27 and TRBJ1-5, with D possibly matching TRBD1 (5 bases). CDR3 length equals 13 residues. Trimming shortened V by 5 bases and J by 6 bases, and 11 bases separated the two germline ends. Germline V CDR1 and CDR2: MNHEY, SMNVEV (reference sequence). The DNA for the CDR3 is TGTGCCAGCAGTCCGTCCGGGGGTCAGCCCCAGCATTTT. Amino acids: CASSPSGGQPQHF.

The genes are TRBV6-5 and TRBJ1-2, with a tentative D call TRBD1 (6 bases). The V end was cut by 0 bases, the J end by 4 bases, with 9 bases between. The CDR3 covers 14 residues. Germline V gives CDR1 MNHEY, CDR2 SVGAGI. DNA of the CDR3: TGTGCCAGCAGTTACTCGGGGGCCTTCTATGGCTACACCTTC. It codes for CASSYSGAFYGYTF.

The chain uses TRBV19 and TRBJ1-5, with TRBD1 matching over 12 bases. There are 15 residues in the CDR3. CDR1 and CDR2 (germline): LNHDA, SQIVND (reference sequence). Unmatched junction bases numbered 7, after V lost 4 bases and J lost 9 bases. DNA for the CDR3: TGTGCCAGTAGTACCACCGGGACAGGGGGCCCGCCCCAGCATTTT. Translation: CASSTTGTGGPPQHF.

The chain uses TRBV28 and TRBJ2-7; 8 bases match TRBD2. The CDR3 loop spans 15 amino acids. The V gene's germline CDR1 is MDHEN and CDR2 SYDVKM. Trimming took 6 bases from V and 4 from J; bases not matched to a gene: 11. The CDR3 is CASRSAGAGLYEQYF. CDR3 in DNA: TGTGCCAGCAGATCAGCGGGAGCTGGCCTATACGAGCAGTACTTC.

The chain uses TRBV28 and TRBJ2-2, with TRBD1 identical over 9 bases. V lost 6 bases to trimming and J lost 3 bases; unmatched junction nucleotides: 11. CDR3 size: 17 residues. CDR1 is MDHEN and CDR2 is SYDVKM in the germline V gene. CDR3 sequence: CASRPSPGTGYTGELFF. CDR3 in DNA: TGTGCCAGCAGACCAAGCCCTGGGACAGGGTACACCGGGGAGCTGTTTTTT.

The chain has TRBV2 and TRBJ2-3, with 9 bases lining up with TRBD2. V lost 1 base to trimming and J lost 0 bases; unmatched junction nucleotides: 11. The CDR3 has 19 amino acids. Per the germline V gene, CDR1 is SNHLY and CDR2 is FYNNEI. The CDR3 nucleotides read TGTGCCAGCAGTGAAGGAGTCAGAGGCGGGAGGGCTAGCACAGATACGCAGTATTTT. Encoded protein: CASSEGVRGGRASTDTQYF.

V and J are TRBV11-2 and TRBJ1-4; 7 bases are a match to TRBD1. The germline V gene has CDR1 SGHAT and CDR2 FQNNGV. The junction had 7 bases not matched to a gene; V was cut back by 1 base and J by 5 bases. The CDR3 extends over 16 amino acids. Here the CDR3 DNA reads TGTGCCAGCAGCTTAGGGGTAGCCAGGGGGAATGAAAAACTGTTTTTT. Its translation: CASSLGVARGNEKLFF.

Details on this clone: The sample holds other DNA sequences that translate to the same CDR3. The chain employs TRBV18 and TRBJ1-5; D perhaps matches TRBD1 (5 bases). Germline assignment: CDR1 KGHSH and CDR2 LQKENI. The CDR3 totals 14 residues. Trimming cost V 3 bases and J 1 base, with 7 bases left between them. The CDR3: CASSPGQSNQPQHF. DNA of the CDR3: TGTGCCAGCTCACCCGGACAAAGCAATCAGCCCCAGCATTTT.

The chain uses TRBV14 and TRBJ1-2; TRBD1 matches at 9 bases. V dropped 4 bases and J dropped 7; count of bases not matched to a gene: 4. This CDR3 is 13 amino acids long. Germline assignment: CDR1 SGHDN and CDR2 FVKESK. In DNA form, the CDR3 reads TGTGCCAGCAGCCGGGGACAGGGCCGTGGCTACACCTTC. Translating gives CASSRGQGRGYTF.

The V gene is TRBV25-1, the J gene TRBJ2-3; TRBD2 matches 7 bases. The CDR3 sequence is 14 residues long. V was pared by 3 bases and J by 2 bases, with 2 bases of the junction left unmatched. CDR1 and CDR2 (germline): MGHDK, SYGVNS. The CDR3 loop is CASSEAGATDTQYF. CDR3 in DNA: TGTGCCAGCAGTGAGGCGGGAGCCACAGATACGCAGTATTTT. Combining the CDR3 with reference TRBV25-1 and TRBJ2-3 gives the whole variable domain EADIYQTPRYLVIGTGKKITLECSQTMGHDKMYWYQQDPGMELHLIHYSYGVNSTEKGDLSSESTVSRIRTEHFPLTLESARPSHTSQYLCASSEAGATDTQYFGPGTRLTVL.

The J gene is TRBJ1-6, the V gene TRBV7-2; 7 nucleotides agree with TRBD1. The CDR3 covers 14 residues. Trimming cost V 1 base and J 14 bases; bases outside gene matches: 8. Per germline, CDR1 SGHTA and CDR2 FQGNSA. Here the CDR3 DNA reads TGTGCCAGCAGCTTAGTAGAGACAGGGTTGGCCCTCCACTTT. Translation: CASSLVETGLALHF.

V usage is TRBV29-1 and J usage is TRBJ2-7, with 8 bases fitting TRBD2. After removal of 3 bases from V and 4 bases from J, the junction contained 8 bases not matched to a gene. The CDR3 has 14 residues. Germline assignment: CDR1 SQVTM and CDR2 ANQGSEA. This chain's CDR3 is CSVDLTAGGYEQYF. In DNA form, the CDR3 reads TGCAGCGTTGACTTAACGGCGGGAGGTTACGAGCAGTACTTC.

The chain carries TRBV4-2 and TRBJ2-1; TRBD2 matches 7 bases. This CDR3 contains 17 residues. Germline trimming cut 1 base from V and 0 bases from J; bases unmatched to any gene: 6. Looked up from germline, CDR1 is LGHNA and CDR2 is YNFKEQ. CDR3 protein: CASSQVTSSSSYNEQFF. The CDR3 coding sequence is TGTGCCAGCAGCCAAGTGACTAGCTCAAGCTCCTACAATGAGCAGTTCTTC.

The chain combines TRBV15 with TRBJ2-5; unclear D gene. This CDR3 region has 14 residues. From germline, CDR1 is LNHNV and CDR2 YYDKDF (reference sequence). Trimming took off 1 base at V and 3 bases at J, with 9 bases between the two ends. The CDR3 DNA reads TGTGCCACCAGCAGAGGCGGCCTAAAAGAGACCCAGTACTTC. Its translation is CATSRGGLKETQYF.

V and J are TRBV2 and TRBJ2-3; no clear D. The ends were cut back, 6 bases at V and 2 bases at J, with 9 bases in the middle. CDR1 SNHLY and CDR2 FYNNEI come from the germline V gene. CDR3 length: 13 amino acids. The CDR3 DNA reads TGTGCCAGCAGGGGCACAGCCACAGATACGCAGTATTTT. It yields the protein CASRGTATDTQYF.

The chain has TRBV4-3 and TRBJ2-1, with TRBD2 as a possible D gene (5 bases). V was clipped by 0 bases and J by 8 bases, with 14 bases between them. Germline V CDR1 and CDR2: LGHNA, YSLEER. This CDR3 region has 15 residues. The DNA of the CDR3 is TGCGCCAGCAGCCAAGAGCCTAGCCTCCACCATGAGCAGTTCTTC. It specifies CASSQEPSLHHEQFF.

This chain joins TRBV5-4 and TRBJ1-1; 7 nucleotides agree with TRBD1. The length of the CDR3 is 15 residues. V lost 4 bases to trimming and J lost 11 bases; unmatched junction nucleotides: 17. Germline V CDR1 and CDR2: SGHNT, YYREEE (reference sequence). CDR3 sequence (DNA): TGTGCCAGCAGCCACCCCCGGACAGGCCTCGAGGGGGCTTTCTTT. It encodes CASSHPRTGLEGAFF.

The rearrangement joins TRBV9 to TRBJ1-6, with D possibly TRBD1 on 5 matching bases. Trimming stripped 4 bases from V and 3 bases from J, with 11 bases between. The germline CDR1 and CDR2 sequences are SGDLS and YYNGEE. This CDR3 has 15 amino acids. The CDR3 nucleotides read TGTGCCAGCAGCACGGGACTGGACTATAATTCACCCCTCCACTTT. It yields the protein CASSTGLDYNSPLHF.

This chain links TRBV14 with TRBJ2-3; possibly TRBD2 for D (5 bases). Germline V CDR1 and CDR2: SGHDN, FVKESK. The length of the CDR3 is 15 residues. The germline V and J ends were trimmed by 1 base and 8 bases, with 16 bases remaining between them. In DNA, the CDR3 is TGTGCCAGCAGCCAAGGTCGGGGAAGCACGGCTACGCAGTATTTT. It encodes CASSQGRGSTATQYF. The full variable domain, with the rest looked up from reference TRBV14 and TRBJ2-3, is EAGVTQFPSHSVIEKGQTVTLRCDPISGHDNLYWYRRVMGKEIKFLLHFVKESKQDESGMPNNRFLAERTGGTYSTLKVQPAELEDSGVYFCASSQGRGSTATQYFGPGTRLTVL.

The CDR3 bases are TGTGCCAGCACCGGACAGATCCAAGAGACCCAGTACTTC. It specifies CASTGQIQETQYF. V gene TRBV11-1 combines with J gene TRBJ2-5, with D perhaps matching TRBD1 (6 bases). Germline CDR1 and CDR2: SGHAT and FQDESV (reference sequence). CDR3 length equals 13 residues. Trimming removed 7 bases from V and 1 base from J, with 10 bases in between.

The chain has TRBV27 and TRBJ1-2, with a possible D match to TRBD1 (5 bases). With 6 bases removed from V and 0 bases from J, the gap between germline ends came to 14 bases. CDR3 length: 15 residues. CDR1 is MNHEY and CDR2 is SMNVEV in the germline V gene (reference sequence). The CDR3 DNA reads TGTGCCAGCAGGTCCCGGGGGAGCGCTAACTATGGCTACACCTTC. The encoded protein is CASRSRGSANYGYTF.

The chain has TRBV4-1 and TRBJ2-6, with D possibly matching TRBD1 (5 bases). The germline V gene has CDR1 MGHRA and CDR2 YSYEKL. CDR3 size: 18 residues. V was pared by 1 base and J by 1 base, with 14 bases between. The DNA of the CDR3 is TGCGCCAGCAGCCAAGTAGACAGATACTGGTCTGGGGCCAACGTCCTGACTTTC. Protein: CASSQVDRYWSGANVLTF.